The clone carrying this TCR beta chain was observed at least ten times. Its antigen is as yet unknown. The germline V and J ends were trimmed by 4 bases and 4 bases, with 16 bases remaining between them. CDR3 size: 14 residues. Looked up from germline, CDR1 is DFQATT and CDR2 is SNEGSKA (reference sequence). The sample originates from a study of T-cell reconstitution after alpha-beta-depleted transplantation in children. Study outcomes and limitations: About two months after transplant, alpha-beta T cells reportedly came from several hundred expanded graft clones. After transplant, high TCRbeta diversity at day 60 in some patients arose from surviving recipient T cells and thymic progenitors. T-cell counts and diversity at one year following transplant were attributed mainly to newly produced T cells.

Preparation of the TCRbeta library involved a method that used unique molecular identifiers. TCRdb analysed the PCR reads with MiXCR anew, one entry per CDR3 protein. The table includes hundreds of thousands of distinct CDR3 sequences, around a tenth detected once. Sequencing was performed on peripheral blood, taken 180 days after TCRalphabeta/CD19-depleted stem cell transplant. The receptor was isolated from a male patient aged 2 to 9 who had a stem cell transplant for chronic granulomatous disease, so the T cells may come from the graft donor. The chain joins TRBV20-1 to TRBJ1-1; D gene ambiguous. In DNA form, the CDR3 reads TGCAGTGCTAATACGGGTCGTCGGGGCACTGAAGCTTTCTTT. Amino acids: CSANTGRRGTEAFF.